This T cell receptor (beta chain) was identified during a study of cytomegalovirus exposure and HLA in healthy donors. Study conclusions and caveats: Presence/absence analysis assumed near-uniform sequencing depth across donors. Per a later analysis, 16,951 TCR beta sequences showed association with HLA alleles at 0.05 false discovery rate.

The germline CDR1 and CDR2 sequences are GTSNPN and SVGIG (reference sequence). This CDR3 has 14 residues. Unmatched junction bases numbered 2, after V lost 0 bases and J lost 2 bases. It was with 60 Vbeta and 13 Jbeta primers that the PCR ran. Repertoires were generated with immunoSEQ multiplex PCR, while TCRdb's copy carries only in-frame clones and drops some. The sample lists approximately 180,000 clones; less than 90% were seen once. With respect to this clone: The antigen is undetermined.

The chain uses TRBV30 and TRBJ2-5; TRBD1 matches at 8 bases. The clonotype comes from a girl younger than two in good health and CMV-seronegative. Sequencing was performed on PBMCs. The CDR3 reads CAWSVGQGQETQYF. The CDR3 coding sequence is TGTGCCTGGAGTGTTGGACAGGGACAAGAGACCCAGTACTTC.